Listed below are T cell receptor beta chains from one sample, sequenced in a study of blood T cell repertoires in COVID-19. Only in-frame clones appear in the TCRdb table, and some are missing; sequencing was by immunoSEQ multiplex PCR. The sample consists of roughly 100,000 clones, 87% of them appearing once. The sequenced sample was peripheral blood. The receptor source for this set is a human donor in a cohort sampled during active COVID-19. Each CDR3 is given with its conserved first and last residue. A D gene is named only where the DNA matches it firmly. Rows may omit the clone size; those that give it use once, few, many or a size class.

j_call v_call clone_size d_call cdr3_aa cdr3_nt
TRBJ2-1 TRBV30 . TRBD1 CACRTGSWYNEQFF TGTGCCTGTCGGACAGGGAGTTGGTACAATGAGCAGTTCTTC
TRBJ1-6 TRBV19 . . CASSIQIYNSPLHF TGTGCCAGTAGTATCCAGATCTATAATTCACCCCTCCACTTT
TRBJ1-5 TRBV19 . TRBD1 CASSISDRGAGQPQHF TGTGCCAGTAGTATATCGGACAGGGGAGCGGGTCAGCCCCAGCATTTT
TRBJ2-3 TRBV5-8 . TRBD2 CASSLGAGDPSTDTQYF TGTGCCAGCAGCTTGGGTGCGGGGGACCCTAGCACAGATACGCAGTATTTT
TRBJ2-5 TRBV18 once . CASSLQETQYF TGTGCCAGCTCACTACAAGAGACCCAGTACTTC
TRBJ2-7 TRBV19 . TRBD1 CASQGQGLYEQYF TGTGCCAGTCAGGGACAGGGACTATACGAGCAGTACTTC
TRBJ2-1 TRBV19 . TRBD2 CASSVSLAGNNEQFF TGTGCCAGTAGTGTTTCCTTAGCGGGTAACAATGAGCAGTTCTTC
TRBJ1-3 TRBV28 . TRBD1 CASSQGQGANTIYF TGTGCCAGCAGTCAAGGACAGGGTGCAAACACCATATATTTT
TRBJ2-1 TRBV11-2 . TRBD2 CASSLLAGRPGEQFF TGTGCCAGCAGCTTACTAGCGGGACGCCCGGGTGAGCAGTTCTTC
TRBJ1-6 TRBV19 . TRBD1 CASSNGQGGNSPLHF TGTGCCAGTAGTAACGGACAGGGTGGAAATTCACCCCTCCACTTT
TRBJ2-4 TRBV19 . TRBD1 CASTPLGQGAVGPTF TGTGCCAGTACCCCCTTGGGACAGGGGGCGGTTGGACCGACCTTC
TRBJ2-3 TRBV6-5 . TRBD1 CASSAGTGGVGSQYF TGTGCCAGCAGCGCCGGGACAGGTGGGGTGGGTTCGCAGTATTTT
TRBJ1-1 TRBV27 medium-sized . CASSIQGWVGTEAFF TGTGCCAGCAGTATACAGGGTTGGGTTGGCACTGAAGCTTTCTTT
TRBJ2-7 TRBV5-6 . . CASSLNSEQYF TGTGCCAGCAGCCTGAACTCCGAGCAGTACTTC
TRBJ1-2 TRBV10-3 . . CAISDSQGYGYTF TGTGCCATCAGTGATAGCCAGGGCTATGGCTACACCTTC
TRBJ1-1 TRBV28 . . CASSDTNTEAFF TGTGCCAGCAGTGACACGAACACTGAAGCTTTCTTT
TRBJ2-5 TRBV7-3 . TRBD2 CASSAAGGPKETQYF TGTGCCAGCAGCGCGGCGGGAGGGCCTAAAGAGACCCAGTACTTC
TRBJ2-2 TRBV4-2 . TRBD1 CASSLRGGPHTGELFF TGTGCCAGCAGCCTTCGAGGGGGCCCACACACCGGGGAGCTGTTTTTT
TRBJ2-5 TRBV7-9 . TRBD1 CASRGQSYQETQYF TGTGCCAGCAGGGGACAGTCGTACCAAGAGACCCAGTACTTC
TRBJ1-1 TRBV19 . . CASIPGERTEAFF TGTGCCAGTATCCCAGGGGAGCGAACTGAAGCTTTCTTT
TRBJ2-5 TRBV28 . . CASSMTQTVQETQYF TGTGCCAGCAGCATGACACAGACGGTCCAAGAGACCCAGTACTTC
TRBJ2-7 TRBV6-2/TRBV6-3 . TRBD2 CASSSRLAGGTYEQYF TGTGCCAGCAGCTCCCGGCTAGCGGGAGGGACCTACGAGCAGTACTTC
TRBJ1-5 TRBV19 few . CASSQQGVGNQPQHF TGTGCCAGTAGTCAACAGGGCGTAGGCAATCAGCCCCAGCATTTT
TRBJ1-4 TRBV5-1 once . CASSLMAGTNEKLFF TGCGCCAGCAGCTTGATGGCGGGCACTAATGAAAAACTGTTTTTT
TRBJ2-5 TRBV7-3 . . CASSLRAGVETQYF TGTGCCAGCAGCTTAAGGGCAGGGGTAGAGACCCAGTACTTC
TRBJ1-1 TRBV7-8 . . CASSSRQGHKAFF TGTGCCAGCAGCTCCCGCCAGGGTCATAAAGCTTTCTTT
TRBJ2-2 TRBV9 . . CASSVTGDTGELFF TGTGCCAGCAGCGTGACAGGTGACACCGGGGAGCTGTTTTTT
TRBJ1-2 TRBV5-6 . . CASSLAPGVLGYGYTF TGTGCCAGCAGCTTGGCCCCAGGGGTGTTGGGCTATGGCTACACCTTC
TRBJ2-7 TRBV29-1 . . CSVWGAYEQYF TGCAGCGTTTGGGGGGCCTACGAGCAGTACTTC
TRBJ2-7 TRBV4-1 few TRBD2 CASSHPSGRIYEQYF TGCGCCAGCAGCCACCCTAGCGGGAGGATCTACGAGCAGTACTTC
TRBJ2-2 TRBV2 . . CASSARKTGELFF TGTGCCAGCAGCGCCAGAAAAACCGGGGAGCTGTTTTTT
TRBJ1-2 TRBV2 . . CASSELEGYTF TGTGCCAGCAGTGAATTGGAGGGCTACACCTTC
TRBJ2-7 TRBV10-3 . . CAISETAESSYEQYF TGTGCCATCAGTGAAACGGCGGAGAGCTCCTACGAGCAGTACTTC
TRBJ2-2 TRBV7-3 . . CASSLRLAGELFF TGTGCCAGCAGCTTAAGGCTAGCCGGGGAGCTGTTTTTT
TRBJ1-2 TRBV19 . TRBD1 CASSIAGTDLYGYTF TGTGCCAGTAGTATTGCGGGGACAGACCTCTATGGCTACACCTTC
TRBJ2-2 TRBV4-1 . TRBD2 CASSQDLGAGATGELFF TGCGCCAGCAGCCAAGATCTAGGAGCGGGGGCCACCGGGGAGCTGTTTTTT
TRBJ2-1 TRBV20-1 . . CSASVAGDPAYNEQFF TGCAGTGCTAGTGTGGCCGGAGACCCCGCCTACAATGAGCAGTTCTTC
TRBJ2-5 TRBV7-7 . . CASSAGVLRETQYF TGTGCTAGCAGCGCAGGGGTTCTAAGAGAGACCCAGTACTTC
TRBJ2-7 TRBV19 . TRBD2 CASSNSGRDGSYEQYF TGTGCCAGTAGCAACAGCGGGAGGGACGGCTCCTACGAGCAGTACTTC
TRBJ2-1 TRBV27 . TRBD2 CASSSGLYSGRTTYNEQFF TGTGCCAGCAGTTCGGGACTATATAGCGGGAGGACAACCTACAATGAGCAGTTCTTC
TRBJ1-2 TRBV7-9 . TRBD1 CASSPGQVGEYYGYTF TGTGCCAGCAGCCCAGGACAGGTTGGGGAGTACTATGGCTACACCTTC
TRBJ1-5 TRBV5-6 . TRBD1 CASSLSGQGGQPQHF TGTGCCAGCAGTCTTTCCGGACAGGGAGGTCAGCCCCAGCATTTT
TRBJ1-3 TRBV28 . TRBD1 CASSLMTGLGGNTIYF TGTGCCAGCAGTTTAATGACAGGGTTGGGGGGAAACACCATATATTTT
TRBJ2-1 TRBV7-3 . TRBD2 CASSLWTSGKQVNEQFF TGTGCCAGCAGCCTTTGGACTAGCGGAAAGCAGGTGAATGAGCAGTTCTTC
TRBJ2-3 TRBV19 . TRBD2 CASSINLAGTDTQYF TGTGCCAGTAGTATAAACCTAGCGGGCACAGATACGCAGTATTTT
TRBJ2-3 TRBV5-1 . TRBD1 CASSLGQGSSTDTQYF TGCGCCAGCAGCTTGGGACAGGGATCGAGCACAGATACGCAGTATTTT
TRBJ1-3 TRBV6-5 . . CASSYGVTGGGNTIYF TGTGCCAGCAGCTACGGGGTGACAGGAGGTGGAAACACCATATATTTT
TRBJ2-7 TRBV4-1 . TRBD1 CASSNYDRGGEQYF TGCGCCAGCAGCAACTACGACAGGGGCGGCGAGCAGTACTTC
TRBJ2-4 TRBV5-1 . . CASSLAPGAKNIQYF TGCGCCAGCAGCTTGGCCCCGGGAGCCAAAAACATTCAGTACTTC